This TCR beta chain comes out of a study of blood T cell repertoires in COVID-19. Study context: Acute-phase and convalescent COVID-19 samples originated in the United States, Italy and Spain. The cDNA or gDNA used as material had been derived from T cells, B-cell-depleted T cells, or PBMCs.

This CDR3 region has 13 residues. With V trimmed by 6 bases and J by 6 bases, 8 bases remained unmatched. The germline V gene has CDR1 MNHNY and CDR2 SVGAGI (reference sequence). Authors' methods: By means of reference gene primer amplification, nucleated cell counts were estimated. Libraries were prepared by immunoSEQ multiplex PCR; TCRdb keeps only in-frame clonotypes and omits some of them. The V and J calls and clone size come from that table; D and trimming were worked out from the DNA. The repertoire holds about 70,000 clones, with roughly three quarters as singletons. This receptor was obtained from a man in his 70s with acute or convalescent COVID-19. Material: peripheral blood. The chain carries TRBV6-6 and TRBJ2-7, with 7 bases lining up with TRBD2. Here the CDR3 reads CASRVGGSGEQYF. The CDR3, as DNA: TGTGCCAGCAGAGTTGGCGGGAGCGGCGAGCAGTACTTC.